Listed below are T cell receptor beta chains from one sample, sequenced in a study of cytotoxic CD8 clonotypes in ibrutinib-treated CLL. The repertoire was sequenced with immunoSEQ multiplex PCR; TCRdb's copy has only in-frame clones and lacks some. The sample lists approximately 200,000 clones, around three quarters occurring once. Sequencing was performed on PBMCs, taken after 24 months of ibrutinib treatment. Every receptor here comes from a human donor with chronic lymphocytic leukemia. The CDR3 runs from the conserved cysteine through the conserved F or W. A D gene is named only where the DNA matches it firmly. Rows may omit the clone size; those that give it use once, few, many or a size class.

abundance,v_gene,d_gene,j_gene,CDR3nt,CDR3aa
NA,TRBV4-2,NA,TRBJ2-5,TGTGCCAGCAGTAACCCGGGTGGGGGCTGGACCCAGTACTTC,CASSNPGGGWTQYF
once,TRBV25-1,NA,TRBJ1-2,TGTGCCAGCAGTGAAGGGTTAGGATATGGCTACACCTTC,CASSEGLGYGYTF
NA,TRBV20-1,NA,TRBJ2-1,TGCAGTGCCGGCAGGGGCAATGAGCAGTTCTTC,CSAGRGNEQFF
few,TRBV11-2,TRBD1,TRBJ1-4,TGTGCCAGCAGAAGGACAGGGGGAGGTGGTGAAAAACTGTTTTTT,CASRRTGGGGEKLFF
NA,TRBV20-1,NA,TRBJ1-1,TGCGGAGGTAGGGTGAACACTGAAGCTTTCTTT,CGGRVNTEAFF
NA,TRBV9,NA,TRBJ2-3,TGTGCCAGCAGCTTGACAGCCACAGATACGCAGTATTTT,CASSLTATDTQYF
NA,TRBV6-6,NA,TRBJ2-7,TGTGCCAGCAGTTACTCCAACCCCGGCCTAGCAGACGAGCAGTACTTC,CASSYSNPGLADEQYF
NA,TRBV5-1,NA,TRBJ2-1,TGCGCCAGCAGTCCCTTTCGTATAGATTGGTCCTACAATGAGCAGTTCTTC,CASSPFRIDWSYNEQFF
NA,TRBV29-1,NA,TRBJ2-3,TGCAGCGTTGAAGATTGGGCGGGCACAGATACGCAGTATTTT,CSVEDWAGTDTQYF
NA,TRBV5-1,TRBD1,TRBJ2-7,TGCGCCAGCAGCACTCTAGGACAGGGGGCTTCTTACTACGAGCAGTACTTC,CASSTLGQGASYYEQYF
few,TRBV4-1,NA,TRBJ1-4,TGCGCCAGCAGCCAAGATACGTTTAGAAGGGGTGAAAAACTGTTTTTT,CASSQDTFRRGEKLFF
NA,TRBV21-1,NA,TRBJ1-1,TGTGCCAGCAGCAAAATCGACAGCGCCGACACTGAAGCTTTCTTT,CASSKIDSADTEAFF
NA,TRBV6-4,NA,TRBJ1-1,TGTGCCAGCAGTGTGTTCGGTGAAGCTTTCTTT,CASSVFGEAFF
NA,TRBV15,NA,TRBJ1-2,TGTGCCACCAGCAGGAACAGGGCCTATGGCTACACCTTC,CATSRNRAYGYTF
NA,TRBV6-5,NA,TRBJ1-4,TGTGCCAGCAGTTACGAGGGAGGAAAACTGTTTTTT,CASSYEGGKLFF
NA,TRBV27,TRBD1,TRBJ1-5,TGTGCCAGCAGCCGGACAGGGAGGAATCAGCCCCAGCATTTT,CASSRTGRNQPQHF
NA,TRBV5-8,TRBD1,TRBJ2-2,TGTGCCAGCAGCTTGGCGAGGAGGACAGGCCCCGGGGAGCTGTTTTTT,CASSLARRTGPGELFF
NA,TRBV6-5,NA,TRBJ1-2,TGTGCCAGCAGTAGCCAGGGCTCGTATGGCTACACCTTC,CASSSQGSYGYTF
few,TRBV6-1,NA,TRBJ1-2,TGTGCCAGCAGTCCGACGGACAGCTATGGCTACACCTTC,CASSPTDSYGYTF
few,TRBV28,NA,TRBJ2-3,TGTGCCAGCATTCGCTCCGGGATTATAGATACGCAGTATTTT,CASIRSGIIDTQYF
NA,TRBV27,TRBD2,TRBJ2-7,TGTGCCAGCAGTCCAGGACTAGCGGGAGGATACTACGAGCAGTACTTC,CASSPGLAGGYYEQYF
NA,TRBV7-8,TRBD1,TRBJ2-7,TGTGCCAGCAGCTTAGGGGGGACAGGGCTTACCTACGAGCAGTACTTC,CASSLGGTGLTYEQYF
NA,TRBV4-3,NA,TRBJ2-4,TGCGCCAGCAGCCAAGATCACGGGGGATGGGGCTACATTCAGTACTTC,CASSQDHGGWGYIQYF
NA,TRBV6-6,NA,TRBJ1-2,TGTGCCAGCAGCAGTGGGCCCAGGACCGACTATGGCTACACCTTC,CASSSGPRTDYGYTF
NA,TRBV13,NA,TRBJ1-2,TGTGCCAGCAGCTTAGTTGGAAGCTATGGCTACACCTTC,CASSLVGSYGYTF
NA,TRBV5-4,NA,TRBJ2-7,TGTGCCAGCAGCGGACTTAACTACGAGCAGTACTTC,CASSGLNYEQYF
few,TRBV9,NA,TRBJ1-1,TGTGCCAGCAGCGTAGGAGGACTCTCGGGAGGCGCTGAAGCTTTCTTT,CASSVGGLSGGAEAFF
few,TRBV2,NA,TRBJ1-5,TGTGCCAGCAGGAGGATAGGTCAGCCCCAGCATTTT,CASRRIGQPQHF
NA,TRBV5-4,NA,TRBJ1-2,TGTGCCAGCAGCCGCAAGAACTTGGGGCCAGATTATGGCTACACCTTC,CASSRKNLGPDYGYTF
NA,TRBV5-1,NA,TRBJ2-7,TGCGCCAGCAGCCCTACCTCCTACGAGCAGTACTTC,CASSPTSYEQYF
NA,TRBV10-3,TRBD1,TRBJ1-1,TGTGCCACGTCCGGACAGGTGAACACTGAAGCTTTCTTT,CATSGQVNTEAFF
few,TRBV2,NA,TRBJ1-1,TGTGCCAGCAGTGAGGGGTCGGGGATATCTGAAGCTTTCTTT,CASSEGSGISEAFF
few,TRBV27,TRBD1,TRBJ1-2,TGTGCCAGCAGCCTTGGGACAGGCTTCTATGGCTACACCTTC,CASSLGTGFYGYTF
NA,TRBV4-2,NA,TRBJ2-3,TGTGCCAGCAGCCAAAGGATGGCAGATACGCAGTATTTT,CASSQRMADTQYF
NA,TRBV19,NA,TRBJ2-7,TGTGCCAGTAGTGCGGGGCTTTCCTACGAGCAGTACTTC,CASSAGLSYEQYF
NA,TRBV6-5,NA,TRBJ2-1,TGTGCCAGCAGTCTAGGCAGGGACAATGAGCAGTTCTTC,CASSLGRDNEQFF
NA,TRBV19,TRBD2,TRBJ2-1,TGTGCCAGTAGTATGATAGCGGGGAATTACAATGAGCAGTTCTTC,CASSMIAGNYNEQFF
NA,TRBV7-8,TRBD2,TRBJ2-7,TGTGCCAGCAGCCCCCGCGGGAGGAGCTCCTACGAGCAGTACTTC,CASSPRGRSSYEQYF
few,TRBV27,NA,TRBJ2-7,TGTGCCAGCAGGGAGCGGATTGAGGCCTACGAGCAGTACTTC,CASRERIEAYEQYF
once,TRBV11-2,TRBD1,TRBJ2-7,TGTGCCAGCAGCCCGGGACAGGGCTGGCAGTACTTC,CASSPGQGWQYF
NA,TRBV29-1,NA,TRBJ2-7,TGCAGCGTTGATCCTAGCTCCTACGAGCAGTACTTC,CSVDPSSYEQYF
few,TRBV7-9,NA,TRBJ1-1,TGTGCCAGCAGCTTTACACGGGGATCCACTGAAGCTTTCTTT,CASSFTRGSTEAFF
NA,TRBV6-5,TRBD2,TRBJ2-4,TGTGCCAGCAGCCTCAGTTCCCCACTAGCGGGCTTACAGTACTTC,CASSLSSPLAGLQYF
NA,TRBV11-3,NA,TRBJ2-6,TGTGCCAGCAGCTTCCCGGGCAACGTCCTGACTTTC,CASSFPGNVLTF
NA,TRBV9,NA,TRBJ2-3,TGTGCCAGCAGTACACAGGGTTCCACAGATACGCAGTATTTT,CASSTQGSTDTQYF